This T cell receptor (beta chain) was captured in a study of regulatory T cells in long-lasting Graves disease. Study information: Graves' patients, newly diagnosed, had taken antithyroid drugs under 3 months. Whole-study findings and limits: When disease was persistent, TRBV28, TRBJ1-2 and TRBJ2-5 were the favored segments. Fewer public clonotypes were shared by new patients (approximately 970) than by persistent patients (about 2,500). The study found lower TCR diversity in persistent Graves' patients than in newly diagnosed ones.

As for time point: newly diagnosed GD, antithyroid drugs for less than 3 months. PBMCs provided the RNA from which the TCR library was made. To make TCR beta libraries, researchers used iRepertoire HTBI primers and Arm-PCR of CDR3 regions. TCRdb redid the calling of the multiplex PCR reads with MiXCR, one entry per CDR3 protein. The repertoire holds 300,000 to 450,000 distinct CDR3 sequences, with 15% as singletons. In regard to this clonotype: Its target is unknown.

From germline, CDR1 is MNHEY and CDR2 SVGAGI. The CDR3 loop spans 13 amino acids. Trimming cost V 0 bases and J 6 bases, with 5 bases left between them. Material: peripheral blood mononuclear cells (PBMCs), obtained at new diagnosis, from a patient treated with antithyroid drugs. This sequence originates from a female donor with Graves disease. The V call is TRBV6-5, the J call TRBJ2-2; D not certain. The CDR3 DNA is TGTGCCAGCAGTTACTCCCCGGCCGGGGAGCTGTTTTTT. This sequence encodes CASSYSPAGELFF.